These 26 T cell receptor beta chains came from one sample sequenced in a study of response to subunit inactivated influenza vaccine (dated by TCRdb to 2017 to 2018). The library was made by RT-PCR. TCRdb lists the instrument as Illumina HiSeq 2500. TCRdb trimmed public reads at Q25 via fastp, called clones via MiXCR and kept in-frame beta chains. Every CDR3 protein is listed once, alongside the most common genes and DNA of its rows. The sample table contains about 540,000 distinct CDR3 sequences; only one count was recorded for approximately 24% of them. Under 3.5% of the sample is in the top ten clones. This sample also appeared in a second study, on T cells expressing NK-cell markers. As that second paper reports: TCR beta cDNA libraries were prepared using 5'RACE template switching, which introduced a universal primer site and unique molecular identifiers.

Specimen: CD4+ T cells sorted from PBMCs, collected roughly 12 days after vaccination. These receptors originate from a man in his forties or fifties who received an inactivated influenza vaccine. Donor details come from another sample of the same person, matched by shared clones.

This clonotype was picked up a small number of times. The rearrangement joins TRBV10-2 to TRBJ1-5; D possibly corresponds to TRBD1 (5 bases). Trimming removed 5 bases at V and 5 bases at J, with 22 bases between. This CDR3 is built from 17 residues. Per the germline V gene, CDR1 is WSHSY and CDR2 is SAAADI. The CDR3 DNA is TGCGCCAGCAGTACAGCCCCCGGCCAGGGAGGGTATCAGCCCCAGCATTTT. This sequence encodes CASSTAPGQGGYQPQHF.

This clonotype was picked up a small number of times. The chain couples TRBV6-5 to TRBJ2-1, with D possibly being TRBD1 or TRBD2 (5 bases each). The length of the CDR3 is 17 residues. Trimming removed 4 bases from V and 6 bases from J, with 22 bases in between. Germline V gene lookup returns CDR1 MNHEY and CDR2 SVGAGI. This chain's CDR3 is CASSSGRRPYPSNEQFF. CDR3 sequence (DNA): TGTGCCAGCAGTTCGGGACGACGGCCGTACCCGTCCAATGAGCAGTTCTTC.

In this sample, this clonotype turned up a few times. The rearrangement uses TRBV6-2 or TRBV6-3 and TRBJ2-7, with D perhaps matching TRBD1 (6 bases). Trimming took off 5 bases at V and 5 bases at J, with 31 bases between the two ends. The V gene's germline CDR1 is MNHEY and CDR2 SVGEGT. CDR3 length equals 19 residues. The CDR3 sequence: CASSPFWAVQGPRIDEQYF. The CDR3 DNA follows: TGTGCCAGCAGTCCCTTCTGGGCCGTACAGGGACCCCGTATCGACGAGCAGTACTTC.

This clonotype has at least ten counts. The DNA of the CDR3 is TGTGCCAGCAGTTTAGGACAGGGCGATAATCAGCCCCAGCATTTT. Translation: CASSLGQGDNQPQHF. The chain couples TRBV12-3 or TRBV12-4 to TRBJ1-5, with 7 bases matching TRBD1. Losses at the gene ends were 1 base for V and 4 bases for J; bases not matched to a gene: 4. The CDR3 consists of 15 residues.

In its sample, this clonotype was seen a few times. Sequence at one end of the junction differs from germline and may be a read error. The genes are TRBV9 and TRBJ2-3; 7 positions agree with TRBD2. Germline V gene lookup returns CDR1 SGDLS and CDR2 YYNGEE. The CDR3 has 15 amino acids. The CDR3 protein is CVSSVVGGGTDTQYF. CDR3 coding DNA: TGTGTCAGCAGCGTAGTTGGGGGAGGGACAGATACGCAGTATTTT.

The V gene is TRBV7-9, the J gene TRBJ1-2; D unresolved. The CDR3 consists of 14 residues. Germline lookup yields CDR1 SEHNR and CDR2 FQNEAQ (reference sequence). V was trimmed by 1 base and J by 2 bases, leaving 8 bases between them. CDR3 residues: CASSLGAANYGYTF. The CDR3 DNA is TGTGCCAGCAGCTTAGGGGCCGCCAACTATGGCTACACCTTC.

Here the CDR3 reads CASSQERQGRTDTQYF. CDR3 sequence (DNA): TGTGCCAGCAGCCAAGAAAGGCAGGGGCGGACAGATACGCAGTATTTT. This chain joins TRBV4-2 and TRBJ2-3, with TRBD1 as a possible D gene (6 bases). Germline CDR1 and CDR2: LGHNA and YNFKEQ. Trimming left V 0 bases short and J 3 bases short, with 13 bases between. There are 16 residues in the CDR3.

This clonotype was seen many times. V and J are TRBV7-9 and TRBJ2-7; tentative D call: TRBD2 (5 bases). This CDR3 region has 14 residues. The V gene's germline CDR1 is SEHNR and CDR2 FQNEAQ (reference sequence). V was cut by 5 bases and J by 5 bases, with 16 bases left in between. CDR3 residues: CASSRRRRDDEQYF. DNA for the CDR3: TGTGCCAGCAGCCGGAGGAGACGAGATGACGAGCAGTACTTC.

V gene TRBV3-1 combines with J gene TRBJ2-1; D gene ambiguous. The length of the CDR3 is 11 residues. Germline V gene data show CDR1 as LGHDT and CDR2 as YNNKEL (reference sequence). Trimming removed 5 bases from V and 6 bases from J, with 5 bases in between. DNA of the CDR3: TGTGCCAGCAGCGACACCAATGAGCAGTTCTTC. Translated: CASSDTNEQFF.

The CDR3 bases are TGTACTAGCGGGAGGAGGTCAGATACGCAGTATTTT. This encodes CTSGRRSDTQYF. The V and J genes are TRBV12-3 or TRBV12-4 and TRBJ2-3; 12 bases align to TRBD2. The CDR3 covers 12 residues.

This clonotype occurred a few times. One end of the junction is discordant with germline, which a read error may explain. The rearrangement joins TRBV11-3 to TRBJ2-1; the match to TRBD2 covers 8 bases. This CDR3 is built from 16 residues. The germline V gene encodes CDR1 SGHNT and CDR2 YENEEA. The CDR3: CASSLFGTSSSNEQFF. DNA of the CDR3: TGTGCCAGCAGCTTATTCGGGACTAGTTCCTCCAATGAGCAGTTCTTC.

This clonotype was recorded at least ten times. The chain's CDR3 is CSASPSGRTDTQYF. The CDR3 region has the DNA TGCAGTGCTAGTCCTAGCGGGCGAACAGATACGCAGTATTTT. The rearrangement links TRBV20-1 to TRBJ2-3, with 8 bases lining up with TRBD2. Germline V gene lookup returns CDR1 DFQATT and CDR2 SNEGSKA (reference sequence). There are 14 residues in the CDR3. The ends lost 3 bases at V and 3 bases at J; junction bases unmatched: 5.

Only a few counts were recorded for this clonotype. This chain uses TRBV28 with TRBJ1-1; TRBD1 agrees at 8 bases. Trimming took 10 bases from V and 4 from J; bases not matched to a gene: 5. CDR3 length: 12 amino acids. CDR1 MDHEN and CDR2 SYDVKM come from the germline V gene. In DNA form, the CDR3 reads TGTGCCACCCAGGGGGCCTTCACTGAAGCTTTCTTT. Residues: CATQGAFTEAFF.

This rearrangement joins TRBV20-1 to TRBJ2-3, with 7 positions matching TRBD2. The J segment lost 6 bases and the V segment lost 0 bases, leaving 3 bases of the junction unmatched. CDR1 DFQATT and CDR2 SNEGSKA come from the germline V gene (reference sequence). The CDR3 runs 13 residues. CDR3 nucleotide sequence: TGCAGTGCTAGAGAACAACTAGCGGATACGCAGTATTTT. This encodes CSAREQLADTQYF.

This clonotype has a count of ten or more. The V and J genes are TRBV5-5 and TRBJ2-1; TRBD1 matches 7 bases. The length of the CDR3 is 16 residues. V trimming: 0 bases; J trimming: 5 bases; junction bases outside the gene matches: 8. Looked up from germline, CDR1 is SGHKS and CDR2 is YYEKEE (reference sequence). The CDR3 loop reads CASSLAPGTENNEQFF. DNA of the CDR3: TGTGCCAGCAGCTTGGCCCCCGGGACAGAAAACAATGAGCAGTTCTTC. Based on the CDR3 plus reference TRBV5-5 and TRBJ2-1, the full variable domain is DAGVTQSPTHLIKTRGQQVTLRCSPISGHKSVSWYQQVLGQGPQFIFQYYEKEERGRGNFPDRFSARQFPNYSSELNVNALLLGDSALYLCASSLAPGTENNEQFFGPGTRLTVL.

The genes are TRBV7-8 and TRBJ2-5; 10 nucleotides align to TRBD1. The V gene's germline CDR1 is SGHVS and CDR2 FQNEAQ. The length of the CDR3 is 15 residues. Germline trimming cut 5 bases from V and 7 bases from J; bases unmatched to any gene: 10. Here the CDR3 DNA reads TGTGCCAGCAGCAGGGGACAGGGGCCAGTTTTGACCCAGTACTTC. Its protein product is CASSRGQGPVLTQYF.

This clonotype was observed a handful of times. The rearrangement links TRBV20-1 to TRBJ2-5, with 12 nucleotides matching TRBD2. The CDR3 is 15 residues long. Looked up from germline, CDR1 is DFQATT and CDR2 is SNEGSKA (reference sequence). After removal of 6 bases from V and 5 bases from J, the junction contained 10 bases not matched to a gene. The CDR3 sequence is CSAPKTSGSGETQYF. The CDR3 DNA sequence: TGCAGTGCCCCGAAGACTAGCGGGAGCGGTGAGACCCAGTACTTC.

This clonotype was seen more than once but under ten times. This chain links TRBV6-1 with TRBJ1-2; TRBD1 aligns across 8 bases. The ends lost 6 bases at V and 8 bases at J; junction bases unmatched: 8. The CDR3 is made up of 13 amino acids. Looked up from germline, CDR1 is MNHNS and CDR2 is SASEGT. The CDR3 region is CASRQQGVKGYTF. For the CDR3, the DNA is TGTGCCAGCAGACAACAGGGGGTGAAGGGCTACACCTTC.

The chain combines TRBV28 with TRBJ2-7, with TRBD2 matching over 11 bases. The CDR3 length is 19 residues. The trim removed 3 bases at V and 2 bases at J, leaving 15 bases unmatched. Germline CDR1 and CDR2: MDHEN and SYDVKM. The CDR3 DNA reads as TGTGCCAGCAGTTTCCCCCAGACTAGCGGGATGGCCCGACCCTACGAGCAGTACTTC. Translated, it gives CASSFPQTSGMARPYEQYF.

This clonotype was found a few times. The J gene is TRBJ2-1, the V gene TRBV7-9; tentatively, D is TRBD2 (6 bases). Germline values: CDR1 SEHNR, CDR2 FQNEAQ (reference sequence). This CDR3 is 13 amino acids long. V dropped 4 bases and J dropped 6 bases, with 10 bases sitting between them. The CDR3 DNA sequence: TGTGCCAGCAGCTCGTGGGGGGTCAATGAGCAGTTCTTC. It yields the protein CASSSWGVNEQFF. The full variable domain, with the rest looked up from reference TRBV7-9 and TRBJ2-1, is DTGVSQNPRHKITKRGQNVTFRCDPISEHNRLYWYRQTLGQGPEFLTYFQNEAQLEKSRLLSDRFSAERPKGSFSTLEIQRTEQGDSAMYLCASSSWGVNEQFFGPGTRLTVL.

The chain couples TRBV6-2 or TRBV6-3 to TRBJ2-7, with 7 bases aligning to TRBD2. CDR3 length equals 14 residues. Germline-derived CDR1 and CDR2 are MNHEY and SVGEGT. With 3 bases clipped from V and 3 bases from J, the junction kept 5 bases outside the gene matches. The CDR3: CASSYRGVNYEQYF. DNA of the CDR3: TGTGCCAGCAGTTATCGGGGGGTCAACTACGAGCAGTACTTC.

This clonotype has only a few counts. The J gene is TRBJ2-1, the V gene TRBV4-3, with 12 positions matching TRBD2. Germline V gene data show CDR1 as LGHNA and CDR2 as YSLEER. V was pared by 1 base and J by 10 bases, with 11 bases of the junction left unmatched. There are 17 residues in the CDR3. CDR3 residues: CASSQAPRLAGGEEQFF. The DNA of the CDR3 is TGCGCCAGCAGCCAAGCCCCCCGGCTAGCGGGAGGGGAGGAGCAGTTCTTC.

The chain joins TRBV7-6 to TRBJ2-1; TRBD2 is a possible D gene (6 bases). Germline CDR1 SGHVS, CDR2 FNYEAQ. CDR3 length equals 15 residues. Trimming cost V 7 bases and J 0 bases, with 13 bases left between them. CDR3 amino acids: CASTSMGGSYNEQFF. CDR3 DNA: TGTGCCAGCACCTCGATGGGAGGCTCCTACAATGAGCAGTTCTTC. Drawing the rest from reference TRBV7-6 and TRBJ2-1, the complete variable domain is GAGVSQSPRYKVTKRGQDVALRCDPISGHVSLYWYRQALGQGPEFLTYFNYEAQQDKSGLPNDRFSAERPEGSISTLTIQRTEQRDSAMYRCASTSMGGSYNEQFFGPGTRLTVL.

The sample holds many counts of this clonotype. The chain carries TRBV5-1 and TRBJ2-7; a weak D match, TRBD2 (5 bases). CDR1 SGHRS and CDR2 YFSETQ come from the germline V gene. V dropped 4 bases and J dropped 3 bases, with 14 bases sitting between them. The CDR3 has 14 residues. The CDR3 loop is CASSISGGSYEQYF. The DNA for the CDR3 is TGCGCCAGCAGCATTTCCGGAGGCAGCTACGAGCAGTACTTC.

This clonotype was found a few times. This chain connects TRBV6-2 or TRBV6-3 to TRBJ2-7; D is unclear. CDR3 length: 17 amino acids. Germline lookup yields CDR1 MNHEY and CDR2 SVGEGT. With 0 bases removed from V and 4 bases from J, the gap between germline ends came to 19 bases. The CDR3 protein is CASSYSYNGKFSYEQYF. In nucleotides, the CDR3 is TGTGCCAGCAGTTACTCCTACAATGGGAAATTCTCATACGAGCAGTACTTC.

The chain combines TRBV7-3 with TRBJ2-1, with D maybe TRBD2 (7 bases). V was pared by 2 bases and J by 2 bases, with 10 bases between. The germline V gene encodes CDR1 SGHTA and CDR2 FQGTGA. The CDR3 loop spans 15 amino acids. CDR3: CASSLLGGAYNEQFF. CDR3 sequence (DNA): TGTGCCAGCAGCTTATTAGGGGGGGCCTACAATGAGCAGTTCTTC.